The 5 T cell receptor beta chains presented below share a single source sample, sequenced in a study of cytomegalovirus exposure and HLA in healthy donors. 60 Vbeta and 13 Jbeta primers were used in PCR. TCRdb keeps only in-frame clones here, not all; method: immunoSEQ multiplex PCR. In the table there are approximately 100,000 clones, over 75% of which are singletons. Material: PBMCs. These receptors came from a young woman in good health and CMV-seropositive.

The rearrangement links TRBV11-3 to TRBJ2-3; no reliable D call. Trimming removed 1 base at V and 2 bases at J, with 7 bases between. Germline V gene sequence: CDR1 SGHNT, CDR2 YENEEA. CDR3 length: 14 amino acids. The CDR3 sequence: CASSLADFTDTQYF. CDR3 bases: TGTGCCAGCAGCTTAGCCGACTTCACAGATACGCAGTATTTT.

The chain links TRBV6-6 to TRBJ2-5, with D tentatively TRBD2 (5 bases). V was trimmed by 7 bases and J by 2 bases, leaving 20 bases between them. The CDR3 consists of 16 residues. Germline V CDR1 and CDR2: MNHNY, SVGAGI (reference sequence). The CDR3 reads CASNLSPWRTQETQYF. In DNA, the CDR3 is TGTGCCAGCAACCTCTCCCCATGGCGGACTCAAGAGACCCAGTACTTC.

The CDR3 is CASSSTLAGGEDTQYF. The CDR3 DNA follows: TGTGCCAGCAGTTCCACACTAGCGGGCGGGGAAGATACGCAGTATTTT. This chain uses TRBV28 with TRBJ2-3; 9 bases agree with TRBD2. After removal of 4 bases from V and 5 bases from J, the junction contained 10 bases not matched to a gene. CDR3 length: 16 amino acids. In germline, CDR1 is MDHEN, CDR2 SYDVKM. The entire variable domain, with the rest obtained from reference TRBV28 and TRBJ2-3, is as follows: DVKVTQSSRYLVKRTGEKVFLECVQDMDHENMFWYRQDPGLGLRLIYFSYDVKMKEKGDIPEGYSVSREKKERFSLILESASTNQTSMYLCASSSTLAGGEDTQYFGPGTRLTVL.

This clone was seen only once. This chain joins TRBV5-1 and TRBJ1-1; D unresolved. The CDR3 runs 13 residues. The V gene lost 4 bases and the J gene lost 1 base, with 8 bases spanning the gap. In germline, CDR1 is SGHRS, CDR2 YFSETQ. The CDR3 sequence is CASSRDKNTEAFF. CDR3 DNA: TGCGCCAGCAGCCGCGACAAGAACACTGAAGCTTTCTTT.

The rearrangement joins TRBV7-2 to TRBJ2-7; a weak D match, TRBD2 (6 bases). Deletions cut 5 bases from V and 3 bases from J, with 14 bases between. Germline-derived CDR1 and CDR2 are SGHTA and FQGNSA. This CDR3 is built from 14 residues. The CDR3, as DNA: TGTGCCAGCAGCCAGTGGCTGGGGGGCTACGAGCAGTACTTC. Translating gives CASSQWLGGYEQYF.